This record concerns one TCR beta chain sequence. The antigen is undetermined. CD45RO-negative cells were positively selected for CCR7, leaving out terminally differentiated effector memory CD45RA+ cells. Sequenced by immunoSEQ multiplex PCR; TCRdb stores in-frame clones only, minus some. The sample lists about 2.1 million clones, over 85% seen once, with about 1.6% in the top ten. Germline lookup yields CDR1 SQVTM and CDR2 ANQGSEA. This CDR3 has 13 amino acids. This sample was taken from a study of shared clonotypes between healthy human individuals. The study's findings and limits: Specimens sampled were limited to blood, with tissue repertoires likely differing.

The receptor's source is a man aged 18 to 29 in good health. Some clones in this sample may be carry-over from other donors' samples. The rearrangement uses TRBV29-1 and TRBJ2-5, with D perhaps TRBD2 (6 bases). With the DNA end fitting TRBJ2-7 better, the J assignment may be wrong. The material sequenced was naive CD8+ T cells from PBMCs. CDR3 in amino acids: CSSWTAGSYEQYF. CDR3 sequence (DNA): TGCAGCTCATGGACGGCGGGATCCTACGAGCAGTACTTC.